This TCR beta chain was documented in a study of T-cell reconstitution after alpha-beta-depleted transplantation in children. A TCRbeta library incorporating unique molecular identifiers was prepared. In TCRdb, the PCR reads were re-called with MiXCR into one record per CDR3 protein. Of about 370,000 distinct CDR3 sequences in the sample, roughly 20% were seen once. Germline CDR1 LGHNA, CDR2 YSLEER. This CDR3 region has 15 residues. V was shortened by 4 bases and J by 8 bases, with 18 bases between the two germline ends. The clonotype was recovered from a human donor who donated a stem cell graft to a child with acute myeloid leukemia. V gene TRBV4-3 combines with J gene TRBJ2-1, with a possible D match to TRBD2 (6 bases). The material sequenced was PBMCs from the stem cell graft donor, taken from the stem cell graft. Here the CDR3 reads CASSRGLLALHEQFF. The DNA of the CDR3 is TGCGCCAGCAGCCGAGGACTTCTAGCGCTCCATGAGCAGTTCTTC.